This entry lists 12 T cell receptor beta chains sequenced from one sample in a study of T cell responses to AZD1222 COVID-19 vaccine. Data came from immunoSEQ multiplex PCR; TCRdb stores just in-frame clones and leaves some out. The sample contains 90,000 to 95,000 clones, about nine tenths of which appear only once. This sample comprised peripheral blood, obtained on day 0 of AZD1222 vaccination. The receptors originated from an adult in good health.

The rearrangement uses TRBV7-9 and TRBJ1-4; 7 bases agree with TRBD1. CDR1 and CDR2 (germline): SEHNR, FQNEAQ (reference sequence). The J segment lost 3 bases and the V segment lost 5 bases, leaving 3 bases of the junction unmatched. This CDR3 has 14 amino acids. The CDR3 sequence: CASSLQGSNEKLFF. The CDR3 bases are TGTGCCAGCAGCCTACAGGGGTCTAATGAAAAACTGTTTTTT.

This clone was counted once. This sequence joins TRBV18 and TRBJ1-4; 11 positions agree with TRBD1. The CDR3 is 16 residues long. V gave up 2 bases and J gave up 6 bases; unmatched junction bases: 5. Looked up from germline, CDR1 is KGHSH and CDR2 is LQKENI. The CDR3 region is CASSPSWGQGDEKLFF. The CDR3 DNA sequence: TGTGCCAGCTCACCATCATGGGGACAGGGGGATGAAAAACTGTTTTTT.

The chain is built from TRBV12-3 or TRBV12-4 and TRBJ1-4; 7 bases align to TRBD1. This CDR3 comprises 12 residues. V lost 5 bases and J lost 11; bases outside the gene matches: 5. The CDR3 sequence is CASSLQGWKLFF. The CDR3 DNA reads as TGTGCCAGCAGTCTACAGGGGTGGAAACTGTTTTTT.

The CDR3, as DNA: TGTGCCAGCAGGTCGACAGCCAATAAACCTAACTATGGCTACACCTTC. This gives the protein CASRSTANKPNYGYTF. The chain joins TRBV28 to TRBJ1-2; tentatively, D is TRBD1 (5 bases). This CDR3 comprises 16 residues. Germline CDR1 is MDHEN and CDR2 is SYDVKM. Trimming removed 6 bases at V and 0 bases at J, with 17 bases between.

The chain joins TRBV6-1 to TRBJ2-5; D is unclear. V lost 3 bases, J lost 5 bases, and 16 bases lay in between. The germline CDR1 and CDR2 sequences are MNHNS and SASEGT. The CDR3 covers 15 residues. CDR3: CASSDPSGNRETQYF. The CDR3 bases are TGTGCCAGCAGTGACCCTTCTGGAAATAGGGAGACCCAGTACTTC.

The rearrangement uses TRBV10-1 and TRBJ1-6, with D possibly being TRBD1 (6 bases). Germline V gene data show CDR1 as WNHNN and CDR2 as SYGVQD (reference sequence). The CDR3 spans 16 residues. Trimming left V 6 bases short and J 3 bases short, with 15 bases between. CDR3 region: CASRVNRVGYNSPLHF. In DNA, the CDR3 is TGCGCCAGCAGGGTCAACAGGGTTGGCTATAATTCACCCCTCCACTTT.

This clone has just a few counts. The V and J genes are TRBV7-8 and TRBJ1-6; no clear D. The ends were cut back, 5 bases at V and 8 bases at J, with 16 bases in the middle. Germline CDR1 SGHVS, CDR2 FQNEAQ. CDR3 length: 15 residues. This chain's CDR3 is CASSGEAVRDSPLHF. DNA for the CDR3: TGTGCCAGCAGCGGAGAGGCGGTCCGGGATTCACCCCTCCACTTT.

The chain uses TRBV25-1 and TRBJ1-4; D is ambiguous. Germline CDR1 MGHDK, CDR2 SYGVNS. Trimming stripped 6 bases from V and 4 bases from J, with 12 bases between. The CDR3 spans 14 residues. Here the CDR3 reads CASSRGGLNEKLFF. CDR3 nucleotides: TGTGCCAGCAGCCGGGGAGGGCTTAATGAAAAACTGTTTTTT.

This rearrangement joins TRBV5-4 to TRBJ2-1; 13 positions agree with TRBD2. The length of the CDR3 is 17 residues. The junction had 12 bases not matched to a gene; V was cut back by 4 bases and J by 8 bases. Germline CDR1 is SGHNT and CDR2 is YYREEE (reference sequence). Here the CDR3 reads CASSRTSGRALGDEQFF. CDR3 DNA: TGTGCCAGCAGCCGAACTAGCGGGAGGGCCCTGGGCGATGAGCAGTTCTTC.

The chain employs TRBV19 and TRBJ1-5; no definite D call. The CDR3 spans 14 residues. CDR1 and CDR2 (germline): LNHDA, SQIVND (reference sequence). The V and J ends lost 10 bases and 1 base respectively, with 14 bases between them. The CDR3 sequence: CATSPMLSNQPQHF. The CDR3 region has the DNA TGTGCCACCTCACCTATGTTGAGCAATCAGCCCCAGCATTTT.

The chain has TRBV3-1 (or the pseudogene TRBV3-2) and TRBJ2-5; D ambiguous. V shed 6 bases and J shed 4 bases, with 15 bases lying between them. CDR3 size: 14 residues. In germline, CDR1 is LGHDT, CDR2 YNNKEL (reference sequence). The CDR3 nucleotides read TGTGCCAGCAGACCCCAACCCCTGGGAGAGACCCAGTACTTC. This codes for CASRPQPLGETQYF.

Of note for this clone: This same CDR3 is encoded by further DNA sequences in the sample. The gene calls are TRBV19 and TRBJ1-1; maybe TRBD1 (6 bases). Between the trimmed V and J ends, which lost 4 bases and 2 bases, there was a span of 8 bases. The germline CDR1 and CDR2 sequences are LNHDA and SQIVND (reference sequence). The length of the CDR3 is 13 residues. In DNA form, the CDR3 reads TGTGCCAGTAGTACACAGGGAAACACTGAAGCTTTCTTT. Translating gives CASSTQGNTEAFF.